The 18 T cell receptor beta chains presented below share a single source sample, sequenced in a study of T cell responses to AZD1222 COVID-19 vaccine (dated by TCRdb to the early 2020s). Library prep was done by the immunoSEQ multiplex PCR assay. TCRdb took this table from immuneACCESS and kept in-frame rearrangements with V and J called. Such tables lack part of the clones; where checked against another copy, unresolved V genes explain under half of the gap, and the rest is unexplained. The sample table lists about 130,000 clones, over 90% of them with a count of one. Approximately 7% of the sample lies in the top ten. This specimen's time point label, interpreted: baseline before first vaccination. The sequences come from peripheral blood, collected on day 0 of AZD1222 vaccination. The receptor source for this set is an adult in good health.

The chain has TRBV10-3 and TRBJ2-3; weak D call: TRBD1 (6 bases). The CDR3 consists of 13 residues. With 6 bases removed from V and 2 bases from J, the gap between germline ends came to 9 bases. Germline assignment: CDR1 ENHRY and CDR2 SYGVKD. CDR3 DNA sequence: TGTGCCATCAGGGGGGCCACCACAGATACGCAGTATTTT. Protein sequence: CAIRGATTDTQYF.

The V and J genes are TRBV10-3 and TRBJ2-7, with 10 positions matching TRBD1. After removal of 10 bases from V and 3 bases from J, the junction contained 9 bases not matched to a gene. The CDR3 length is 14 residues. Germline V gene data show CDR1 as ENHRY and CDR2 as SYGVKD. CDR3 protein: CATGLGQGDYEQYF. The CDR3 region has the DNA TGTGCCACGGGGCTAGGACAGGGGGACTACGAGCAGTACTTC.

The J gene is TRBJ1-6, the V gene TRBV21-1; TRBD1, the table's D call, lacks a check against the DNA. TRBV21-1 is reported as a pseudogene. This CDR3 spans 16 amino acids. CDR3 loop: CASSGYRDRESSPLHF. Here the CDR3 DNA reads TGTGCCAGCAGCGGATACCGGGACAGGGAATCTTCACCCCTCCACTTT.

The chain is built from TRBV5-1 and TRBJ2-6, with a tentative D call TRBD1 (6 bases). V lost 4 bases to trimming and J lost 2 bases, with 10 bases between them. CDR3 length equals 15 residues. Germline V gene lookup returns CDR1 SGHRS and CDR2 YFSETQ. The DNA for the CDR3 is TGCGCCAGCAGCGCTAACAGGGCTGGGGCCAACGTCCTGACTTTC. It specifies CASSANRAGANVLTF.

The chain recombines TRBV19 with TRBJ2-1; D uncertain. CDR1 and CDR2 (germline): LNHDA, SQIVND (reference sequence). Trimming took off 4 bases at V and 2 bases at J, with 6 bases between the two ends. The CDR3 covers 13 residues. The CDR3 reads CASSSGTYNEQFF. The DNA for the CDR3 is TGTGCCAGTAGTAGCGGAACCTACAATGAGCAGTTCTTC.

CDR3 nucleotides: TGTGCCAGCTTCTCGGCAGGTGCCCTTGGGAACACTGAAGCTTTCTTT. Protein sequence: CASFSAGALGNTEAFF. The J gene is TRBJ1-1, the V gene TRBV28, with D hard to call. V lost 8 bases, J lost 1 base, and 20 bases lay in between. Germline loops: CDR1 MDHEN, CDR2 SYDVKM. This CDR3 comprises 16 residues.

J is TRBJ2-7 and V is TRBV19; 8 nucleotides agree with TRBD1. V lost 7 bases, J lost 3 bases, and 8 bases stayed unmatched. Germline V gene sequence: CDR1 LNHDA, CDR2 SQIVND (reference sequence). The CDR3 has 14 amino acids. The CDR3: CASKPGTGGYEQYF. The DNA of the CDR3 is TGTGCCAGTAAACCCGGGACAGGAGGCTACGAGCAGTACTTC.

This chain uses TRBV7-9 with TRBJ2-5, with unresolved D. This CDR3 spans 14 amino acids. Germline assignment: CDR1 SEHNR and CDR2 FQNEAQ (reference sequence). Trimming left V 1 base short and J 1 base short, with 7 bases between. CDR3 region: CASSLVAAQETQYF. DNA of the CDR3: TGTGCCAGCAGCTTAGTCGCAGCCCAAGAGACCCAGTACTTC.

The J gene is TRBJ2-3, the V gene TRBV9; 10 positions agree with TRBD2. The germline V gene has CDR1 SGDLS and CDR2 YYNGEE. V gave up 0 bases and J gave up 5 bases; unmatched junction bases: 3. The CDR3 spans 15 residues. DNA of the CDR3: TGTGCCAGCAGCGTAGTAGCGGGAGGTGAAGATACGCAGTATTTT. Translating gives CASSVVAGGEDTQYF.

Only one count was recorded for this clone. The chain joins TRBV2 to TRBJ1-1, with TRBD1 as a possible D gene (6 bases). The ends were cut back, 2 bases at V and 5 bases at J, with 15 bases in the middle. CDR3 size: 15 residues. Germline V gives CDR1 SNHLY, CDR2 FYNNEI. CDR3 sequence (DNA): TGTGCCAGCAGTGAAAGGGACACCTTGGCAACTGAAGCTTTCTTT. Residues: CASSERDTLATEAFF. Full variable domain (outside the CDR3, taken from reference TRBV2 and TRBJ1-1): EPEVTQTPSHQVTQMGQEVILRCVPISNHLYFYWYRQILGQKVEFLVSFYNNEISEKSEIFDDQFSVERPDGSNFTLKIRSTKLEDSAMYFCASSERDTLATEAFFGQGTRLTVV.

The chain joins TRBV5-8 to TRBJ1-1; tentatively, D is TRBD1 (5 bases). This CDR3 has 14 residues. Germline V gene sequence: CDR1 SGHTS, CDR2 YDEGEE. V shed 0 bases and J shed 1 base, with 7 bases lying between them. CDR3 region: CASSLGQKNTEAFF. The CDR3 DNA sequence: TGTGCCAGCAGCTTGGGACAGAAGAACACTGAAGCTTTCTTT.

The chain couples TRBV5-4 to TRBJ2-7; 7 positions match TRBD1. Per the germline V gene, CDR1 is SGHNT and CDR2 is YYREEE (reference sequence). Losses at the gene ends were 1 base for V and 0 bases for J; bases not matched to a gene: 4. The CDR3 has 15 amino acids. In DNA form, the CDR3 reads TGTGCCAGCAGCTTGAGGGACAGCATCTCCTACGAGCAGTACTTC. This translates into CASSLRDSISYEQYF.

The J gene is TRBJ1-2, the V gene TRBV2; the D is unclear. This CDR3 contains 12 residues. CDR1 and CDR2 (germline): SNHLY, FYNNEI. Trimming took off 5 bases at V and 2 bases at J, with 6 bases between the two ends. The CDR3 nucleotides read TGTGCCAGCAGTCAGTTAAACTATGGCTACACCTTC. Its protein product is CASSQLNYGYTF. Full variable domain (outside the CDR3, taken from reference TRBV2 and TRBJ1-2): EPEVTQTPSHQVTQMGQEVILRCVPISNHLYFYWYRQILGQKVEFLVSFYNNEISEKSEIFDDQFSVERPDGSNFTLKIRSTKLEDSAMYFCASSQLNYGYTFGSGTRLTVV.

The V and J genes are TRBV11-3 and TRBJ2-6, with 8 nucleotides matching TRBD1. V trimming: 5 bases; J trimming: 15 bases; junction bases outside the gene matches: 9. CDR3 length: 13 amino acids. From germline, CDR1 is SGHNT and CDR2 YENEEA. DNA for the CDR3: TGTGCCAGCAGCGCCGGACAGGGCAGGAACCTGACTTTC. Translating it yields CASSAGQGRNLTF.

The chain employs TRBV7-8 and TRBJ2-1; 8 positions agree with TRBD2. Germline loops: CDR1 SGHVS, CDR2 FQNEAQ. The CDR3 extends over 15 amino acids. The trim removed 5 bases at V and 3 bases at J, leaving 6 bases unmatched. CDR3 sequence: CASSPLGGGYNEQFF. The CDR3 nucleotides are TGTGCCAGCAGCCCCCTCGGGGGGGGCTACAATGAGCAGTTCTTC.

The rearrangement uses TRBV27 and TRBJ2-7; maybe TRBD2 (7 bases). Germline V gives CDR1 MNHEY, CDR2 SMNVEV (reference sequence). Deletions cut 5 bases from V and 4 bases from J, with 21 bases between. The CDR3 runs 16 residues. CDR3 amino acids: CASSPGGRGPNYEQYF. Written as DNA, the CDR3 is TGTGCCAGCAGTCCGGGGGGCAGGGGTCCAAATTACGAGCAGTACTTC.

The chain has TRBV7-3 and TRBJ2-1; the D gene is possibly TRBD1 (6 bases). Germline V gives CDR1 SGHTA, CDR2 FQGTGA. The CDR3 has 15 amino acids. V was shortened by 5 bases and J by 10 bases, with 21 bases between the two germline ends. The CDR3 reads CASSPGGLVSWEQFF. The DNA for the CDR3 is TGTGCCAGCAGCCCTGGGGGCCTGGTCTCATGGGAGCAGTTCTTC.

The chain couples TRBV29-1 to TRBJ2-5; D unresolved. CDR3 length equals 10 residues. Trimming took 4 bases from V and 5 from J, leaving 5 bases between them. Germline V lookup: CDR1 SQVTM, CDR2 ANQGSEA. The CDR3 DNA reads TGCAGCGTTGCTGCCGAGACCCAGTACTTC. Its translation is CSVAAETQYF.